This TCR beta chain originates from a study of early T cells in non-severe SARS-CoV-2 infection (dated by TCRdb to 2020 to 2023). About the full investigation: Because TCR sequencing was done on bulk RNA from unsorted whole blood, the alpha and beta chains could not be paired. Points the paper makes about the study in general: VDJdb matching was skewed toward anti-spike CD8 responses and likely underestimated virus-specific expansions, missing private and CD4 specificities.

A case-control design nested within a healthcare worker cohort in London, UK, was used, with weekly nasopharyngeal swab PCR tests and blood sampling performed. Healthcare workers were recruited between 23 and 31 March 2020, during the week of the UK lockdown, and were followed weekly for up to about 16 weeks. The V end gives up 6 bases and the J end 6 bases, leaving 11 bases in the junction not matched to a gene. There are 17 amino acids in the CDR3, from cysteine to phenylalanine inclusive. The retained sequence is limited to the CDR3, 51 bases, with the frame set at the first base. Taken from the germline V gene, the CDR1 and CDR2 loops are MNHEY and SVGEGT. The receptor library was made with 5' RACE. Sequencing was carried out with a NextSeq 500. Unique molecular identifiers were attached to individual cDNA molecules in the TCR library protocol so that sequencing error and PCR bias could be corrected. Both TCR alpha and beta chains were sequenced, and tight co-correlation was observed between alpha and beta sequence abundances in each sample. Per the source publication's procedure: Decombinator V4 was used to annotate the V gene, J gene and CDR3 of the TCR sequences. TCRs were defined as expanded if a significant change between any two time points was detected under a Poisson model with p below 0.0001. TCR abundances were normalised to the total number of TCRs sequenced in each sample and reported as counts per million. MAIT TCRs were defined by TRAV1-2 paired with TRAJ12, TRAJ20 or TRAJ33, and iNKT TCRs by TRAV10 paired with TRAJ18. A search of VDJdb, accessed on 1 November 2021, was run for TCRs annotated to CMV, EBV and SARS-CoV-2, with TCRs annotated for multiple antigens excluded. TCRdb cleaned the public reads at Q25 with fastp, built clones with MiXCR and kept in-frame beta chains. Every CDR3 protein is listed once, alongside the most common genes and DNA of its rows. None of the V and J calls come from the authors' own analysis; TCRdb made them. This sample lists roughly 70,000 distinct CDR3 sequences; about 13% were detected once. The ten top clones hold about 7.7% of the sample.

This clonotype was observed many times. Its antigen is still unknown. Base qualities are not recorded, but no much larger clone differs from it by a single base. Recombination connected TRBV6-2 or TRBV6-3 to TRBJ2-2, with 12 bases aligning to TRBD2. The sequencing input was whole blood. The receptor was derived from an adult who was a healthcare worker with PCR-confirmed SARS-CoV-2 infection or an uninfected control (not recorded which). In nucleotide form, the sequence is TGTGCCAGCAGGAAAGCGCGTCTAGCGGGAGGGCCCGGGGAGCTGTTTTTT. The translation is CASRKARLAGGPGELFF.